The 27 T cell receptor beta chains reported below all come from one sample, sequenced in a study of blood T cells in healthy people across ages. The authors ran a second PCR of roughly 6 to 12 cycles using a sample-barcoded 5' primer and a J-beta primer mix. TCRdb analysed the 5' RACE reads with MiXCR anew, one entry per CDR3 protein. This table has about 1,600,000 distinct CDR3 sequences, roughly 40% appearing once. Sequences were obtained from blood. The receptors were sampled from a young woman in good health.

This clonotype was detected ten times or more. V is TRBV29-1 and J is TRBJ2-1; D might be TRBD2 (5 bases). The CDR3 extends over 11 amino acids. Germline-derived CDR1 and CDR2 are SQVTM and ANQGSEA. V was cut by 7 bases and J by 7 bases, with 11 bases left in between. The CDR3 reads CSGQRENEQFF. The CDR3 nucleotides are TGCAGCGGGCAAAGGGAGAATGAGCAGTTCTTC.

The gene calls are TRBV3-1 and TRBJ2-5; 7 nucleotides agree with TRBD1. Germline CDR1 is LGHDT and CDR2 is YNNKEL (reference sequence). CDR3 size: 15 residues. The ends lost 2 bases at V and 2 bases at J; junction bases unmatched: 5. This CDR3 reads CASSQWDSPQETQYF. For the CDR3, the DNA is TGTGCCAGCAGCCAATGGGACAGCCCTCAAGAGACCCAGTACTTC.

This clonotype was seen only a few times. The rearrangement joins TRBV5-1 to TRBJ1-1; weak D call: TRBD1 (5 bases). V was cut by 2 bases and J by 0 bases, with 8 bases left in between. The CDR3 is 14 residues long. The V gene's germline CDR1 is SGHRS and CDR2 YFSETQ. In nucleotides, the CDR3 is TGCGCCAGCAGCTTCGGACACCTGAACACTGAAGCTTTCTTT. It codes for CASSFGHLNTEAFF.

This rearrangement joins TRBV4-1 to TRBJ2-1; D is possibly TRBD2 (6 bases). The DNA end is more similar to TRBJ2-7, so the J call may be wrong. Germline CDR1 is MGHRA and CDR2 is YSYEKL. The CDR3 consists of 19 residues. CDR3 bases: TGCGCCAGCAGCCAAGAACAGTCGGCGGGACCTTACTCCTACAATGAGCAGTACTTC. This gives the protein CASSQEQSAGPYSYNEQYF.

This clonotype has just one count. The CDR3 sequence is CSARDLRQGVGEQYF. CDR3 nucleotide sequence: TGCAGTGCTAGAGATCTGCGACAGGGAGTTGGGGAGCAGTACTTC. J is TRBJ2-5 and V is TRBV20-1, with 7 bases identical to TRBD1. The V gene end was trimmed by 0 bases and the J gene end by 11 bases; junction bases not matched to a gene: 15. Germline V gene lookup returns CDR1 DFQATT and CDR2 SNEGSKA (reference sequence). The CDR3 covers 15 residues.

The CDR3 nucleotides read TGCAGTGCTAGAGATTTTGGTAACCACGAGCAGTACTTC. This sequence encodes CSARDFGNHEQYF. This sequence joins TRBV20-1 and TRBJ2-5; D gene uncertain. The end of the DNA is better explained by TRBJ2-7, so the J call may be wrong. This CDR3 contains 13 residues. Looked up from germline, CDR1 is DFQATT and CDR2 is SNEGSKA (reference sequence).

The gene calls are TRBV10-3 and TRBJ1-2; no firm D call. V was cut by 2 bases and J by 1 base, with 8 bases left in between. Germline V CDR1 and CDR2: ENHRY, SYGVKD. The CDR3 sequence is 14 residues long. The CDR3 DNA follows: TGTGCCATCAGTGAGAACCAGGTTAACTATGGCTACACCTTC. It codes for CAISENQVNYGYTF.

This clonotype came up a few times. The rearrangement joins TRBV9 to TRBJ2-7; the D call may be TRBD1 or TRBD2 (5 bases each). Germline V gene sequence: CDR1 SGDLS, CDR2 YYNGEE. The V end lost 0 bases, the J end lost 6 bases, and 16 bases lay between the germline ends. The CDR3 is made up of 15 amino acids. CDR3 bases: TGTGCCAGCAGCGTAGTGGCGGGCGCCCAGGGCGAGCAGTACTTC. It translates to CASSVVAGAQGEQYF.

This clonotype has only a few counts. The genes are TRBV13 and TRBJ2-3; D is possibly TRBD1 or TRBD2 (6 bases each). Germline lookup yields CDR1 PRHDT and CDR2 FYEKMQ (reference sequence). The V end lost 4 bases, the J end lost 12 bases, and 14 bases lay between the germline ends. CDR3 length equals 12 residues. The CDR3 region is CASSSPLGGQYF. CDR3 nucleotide sequence: TGTGCCAGCAGCTCGCCCCTGGGGGGCCAGTATTTT.

The chain employs TRBV10-3 and TRBJ1-1; no definite D call. Germline-derived CDR1 and CDR2 are ENHRY and SYGVKD. The CDR3 covers 11 residues. V dropped 6 bases and J dropped 6 bases, with 8 bases sitting between them. CDR3 sequence reads: CAIRTGAEAFF. The CDR3 region has the DNA TGTGCCATCAGAACCGGGGCTGAAGCTTTCTTT.

The chain recombines TRBV9 with TRBJ1-5; 9 bases agree with TRBD1. Trimming took 3 bases from V and 3 from J; bases not matched to a gene: 4. The CDR3 sequence is 15 residues long. Germline V gives CDR1 SGDLS, CDR2 YYNGEE. CDR3 in amino acids: CASSGTGAYNQPQHF. In DNA form, the CDR3 reads TGTGCCAGCAGCGGGACAGGGGCTTACAATCAGCCCCAGCATTTT.

The V and J genes are TRBV28 and TRBJ2-5, with D perhaps TRBD1 (6 bases). Near its end, the DNA agrees better with TRBJ2-4, so the J call may be wrong. CDR1 MDHEN and CDR2 SYDVKM come from the germline V gene. This CDR3 comprises 14 residues. The CDR3 loop reads CASRRGGEGGIQYF. For the CDR3, the DNA is TGTGCCAGCAGGAGAGGTGGGGAAGGGGGCATTCAGTACTTC.

A word on this clonotype: Compared with germline, one end of the junction differs, possibly owing to a read error. This sequence joins TRBV29-1 and TRBJ2-7, with D possibly called TRBD1 or TRBD2 (6 bases each). The CDR3 has 14 amino acids. Germline CDR1 and CDR2: SQVTM and ANQGSEA. In DNA, the CDR3 is TGCAGCGTCTTGAGTGCAGGGGACTCCAACGAGCAGTACTTC. Residues: CSVLSAGDSNEQYF.

The J gene is TRBJ1-4, the V gene TRBV6-2 or TRBV6-3; D unclear. Germline V gene data show CDR1 as MNHEY and CDR2 as SVGEGT. The CDR3 is made up of 12 amino acids. V was trimmed by 10 bases and J by 9 bases, leaving 15 bases between them. The CDR3 reads CATASGLQKLFF. CDR3 DNA: TGTGCCACCGCCTCCGGCTTGCAAAAACTGTTTTTT.

This clonotype was counted a few times. The rearrangement uses TRBV5-1 and TRBJ1-1; TRBD1 agrees at 7 bases. Germline CDR1 SGHRS, CDR2 YFSETQ. The CDR3 consists of 15 residues. Trimming at V came to 1 base and at J to 5 bases, leaving 8 bases not matched to a gene. This CDR3 is CASSLKQGSGTEAFF. The CDR3, as DNA: TGCGCCAGCAGCTTGAAACAGGGGAGCGGGACTGAAGCTTTCTTT.

The rearrangement joins TRBV7-2 to TRBJ2-3; 16 positions match TRBD2. Looked up from germline, CDR1 is SGHTA and CDR2 is FQGNSA. The CDR3 runs to 19 residues. Trimming at V came to 3 bases and at J to 5 bases, leaving 11 bases not matched to a gene. The CDR3: CASSLRGTSGRALGDTQYF. In DNA, the CDR3 is TGTGCCAGCAGCTTGAGGGGGACTAGCGGGAGGGCCCTCGGAGATACGCAGTATTTT.

This clonotype showed up many times. The V and J genes are TRBV15 and TRBJ2-5; D might be TRBD1 (5 bases). Germline V lookup: CDR1 LNHNV, CDR2 YYDKDF (reference sequence). Trimming took 0 bases from V and 3 from J, leaving 8 bases between them. This CDR3 has 14 residues. The CDR3 here is CATSRDGAEETQYF. The CDR3 DNA follows: TGTGCCACCAGCAGAGATGGGGCAGAAGAGACCCAGTACTTC.

The V and J genes are TRBV3-1 and TRBJ1-2; the D gene is possibly TRBD1 (5 bases). V shed 1 base and J shed 8 bases, with 17 bases lying between them. CDR1 is LGHDT and CDR2 is YNNKEL in the germline V gene (reference sequence). The CDR3 is made up of 15 amino acids. CDR3 DNA: TGTGCCAGCAGCCAAGCTACCGGGGCAGGAGGAGGCTACACCTTC. It yields the protein CASSQATGAGGGYTF.

This clonotype was seen a handful of times. This chain uses TRBV7-9 with TRBJ1-1; a possible D gene is TRBD1 (6 bases). The CDR3 is made up of 14 amino acids. In germline, CDR1 is SEHNR, CDR2 FQNEAQ (reference sequence). Between the trimmed V and J ends, which lost 2 bases and 7 bases, there was a span of 14 bases. The CDR3 DNA reads TGTGCCAGCAGCTTAACTTCGGGGGCGGGTGAAGCTTTCTTT. Translated: CASSLTSGAGEAFF.

The rearrangement uses TRBV20-1 and TRBJ2-5; D is unresolved. V lost 6 bases and J lost 11, with 28 bases in between. This CDR3 is 15 amino acids long. Germline V gene lookup returns CDR1 DFQATT and CDR2 SNEGSKA (reference sequence). The CDR3 sequence is CSARPATTVSNEQYF. CDR3 nucleotides: TGCAGTGCGAGACCCGCTACTACCGTCTCCAATGAGCAGTACTTC.

The CDR3 coding sequence is TGTGCCAGCTCACCGCAACAGGATCCGGCCTACTACGAGCAGTACTTC. Translating gives CASSPQQDPAYYEQYF. This chain connects TRBV18 to TRBJ2-7, with D maybe TRBD1 (5 bases). Germline CDR1 and CDR2: KGHSH and LQKENI. CDR3 size: 16 residues. V gave up 3 bases and J gave up 3 bases, with 18 bases separating them.

The V gene is TRBV27, the J gene TRBJ1-5; D ambiguous. V was trimmed by 5 bases and J by 7 bases, leaving 18 bases between them. The CDR3 runs to 15 residues. In germline, CDR1 is MNHEY, CDR2 SMNVEV (reference sequence). CDR3 DNA sequence: TGTGCCAGCAGTGGGTGGACGGCAGGTGGACAGCCCCAGCATTTT. Its protein product is CASSGWTAGGQPQHF.

The count of this clonotype is one. V usage is TRBV9 and J usage is TRBJ2-1, with D possibly matching TRBD2 (6 bases). Gene TRBJ2-7 matches the end of the DNA better, so the J call may be wrong. The CDR3 loop spans 15 amino acids. CDR1 is SGDLS and CDR2 is YYNGEE in the germline V gene. The CDR3 DNA is TGTGCCAGCAGCGTAGCGGGGGATGGGTACAATGAGCAGTACTTC. As protein: CASSVAGDGYNEQYF.

V gene TRBV4-3 combines with J gene TRBJ1-2; no clear D gene. CDR1 is LGHNA, CDR2 YSLEER, per germline. Trimming removed 8 bases at V and 1 base at J, with 14 bases between. The CDR3 spans 14 residues. CDR3 residues: CASCHDNCNYGYTF. As DNA, the CDR3 is TGCGCCAGCTGTCACGACAACTGTAACTATGGCTACACCTTC.

The CDR3 DNA is TGTGCCAGCAGGCAAGGGACAGGAGTGGAGACCCAGTACTTC. Encoded protein: CASRQGTGVETQYF. The chain has TRBV6-1 and TRBJ2-5, with 8 bases fitting TRBD1. The germline V gene encodes CDR1 MNHNS and CDR2 SASEGT. V gave up 6 bases and J gave up 5 bases; unmatched junction bases: 8. CDR3 length equals 14 residues.

This clonotype was counted a few times. This chain links TRBV29-1 with TRBJ2-5, with 12 bases identical to TRBD2. Per the germline V gene, CDR1 is SQVTM and CDR2 is ANQGSEA. The CDR3 sequence is 15 residues long. The junction had 14 bases not matched to a gene; V was cut back by 4 bases and J by 11 bases. The CDR3 bases are TGCAGCGTTGCTCCCGGACTAGCGGGAAGGGATGAGCAGTACTTC. It translates to CSVAPGLAGRDEQYF.

This clonotype was counted only a few times. V is TRBV7-9 and J is TRBJ2-6; 7 nucleotides align to TRBD1. Looked up from germline, CDR1 is SEHNR and CDR2 is FQNEAQ (reference sequence). This CDR3 contains 18 residues. The V segment lost 5 bases and the J segment 0 bases; nucleotides outside the gene matches: 10. Here the CDR3 reads CASSPRDSLVSGANVLTF. The CDR3 nucleotides are TGTGCCAGCAGCCCCCGGGACAGTTTAGTCTCTGGGGCCAACGTCCTGACTTTC. The full variable domain, its missing parts supplied by reference TRBV7-9 and TRBJ2-6, is DTGVSQNPRHKITKRGQNVTFRCDPISEHNRLYWYRQTLGQGPEFLTYFQNEAQLEKSRLLSDRFSAERPKGSFSTLEIQRTEQGDSAMYLCASSPRDSLVSGANVLTFGAGSRLTVL.